These T cell receptor beta chains were read from a single sample in a study of CD8 T cells in Susac syndrome. A single record per CDR3 protein comes from TCRdb applying MiXCR to the immunoSEQ multiplex PCR reads. The sample records about 160,000 distinct CDR3 sequences, just under 95% being singletons. Sequencing was carried out using CD4+ T cells from PBMCs. The receptors were gathered from a human donor in good health. Both conserved end residues are part of each CDR3. A D gene is named only where the DNA matches it firmly. A clone size is listed for some rows: how often the clone was seen (once, few, many), or a class if it is expanded.

j_gene,len,abundance,d_gene,v_gene,CDR3aa,CDR3nt
TRBJ1-2,13,NA,NA,TRBV7-9,CASSLAQGYGYTF,TGTGCCAGCAGCTTAGCACAGGGTTATGGCTACACCTTC
TRBJ2-7,14,NA,NA,TRBV11-2,CASSTQGFTYEQYF,TGTGCCAGCAGCACACAGGGTTTTACCTACGAGCAGTACTTC
TRBJ1-2,13,NA,TRBD1,TRBV5-1,CASSSGQGEGYTF,TGCGCCAGCAGCTCGGGACAGGGCGAGGGCTACACCTTC
TRBJ2-1,13,NA,NA,TRBV6-1,CASRVRSYNEQFF,TGTGCCAGCAGGGTCCGATCCTACAATGAGCAGTTCTTC
TRBJ2-6,15,NA,NA,TRBV3-1,CASSLPPSGANVLTF,TGTGCCAGCAGCCTTCCCCCCAGTGGGGCCAACGTCCTGACTTTC
TRBJ2-6,16,NA,NA,TRBV7-6,CASSLLASSGANVLTF,TGTGCCAGCAGCTTACTTGCCAGCTCTGGGGCCAACGTCCTGACTTTC
TRBJ2-7,18,NA,NA,TRBV10-2,CASSDGSQRGIGTYEQYF,TGCGCCAGCAGTGATGGGTCACAGAGGGGGATCGGGACGTACGAGCAGTACTTC
TRBJ2-3,13,NA,NA,TRBV2,CASEVRSTDTQYF,TGTGCCAGCGAAGTCAGGAGCACAGATACGCAGTATTTT
TRBJ1-2,12,NA,NA,TRBV7-9,CASSPSPDGYTF,TGTGCCAGCAGCCCAAGTCCGGATGGCTACACCTTC
TRBJ2-7,14,NA,TRBD1,TRBV15,CATSRGQGGSEQYF,TGTGCCACCAGCAGGGGACAGGGTGGTTCCGAGCAGTACTTC
TRBJ1-2,12,NA,NA,TRBV3-1,CASSQVNYGYTF,TGTGCCAGCAGCCAAGTCAACTATGGCTACACCTTC
TRBJ2-1,14,NA,TRBD2,TRBV20-1,CSAPAQRGLNEQFF,TGCAGTGCTCCGGCCCAGCGGGGCCTCAATGAGCAGTTCTTC
TRBJ1-1,13,NA,TRBD1,TRBV7-3,CASSRTGGEGAFF,TGTGCCAGCAGCAGGACAGGGGGCGAAGGGGCTTTCTTT
TRBJ2-1,15,NA,NA,TRBV5-6,CASSSASSSYNEQFF,TGTGCCAGCAGCTCGGCAAGCTCTTCCTACAATGAGCAGTTCTTC
TRBJ1-1,15,NA,NA,TRBV3-1,CASSPHGGRGTEAFF,TGTGCCAGCAGCCCCCACGGGGGTAGGGGAACTGAAGCTTTCTTT
TRBJ1-5,13,NA,NA,TRBV7-8,CASSLAIGQPQHF,TGTGCCAGCAGCTTAGCGATAGGTCAGCCCCAGCATTTT
TRBJ1-5,15,NA,TRBD1,TRBV28,CASVIGGTSNQPQHF,TGTGCCAGCGTTATAGGGGGCACTAGCAATCAGCCCCAGCATTTT
TRBJ1-6,19,once,TRBD1,TRBV27,CASSSTRTGGNKKISPLHF,TGTGCCAGCAGTTCAACAAGGACAGGGGGCAATAAAAAAATTTCACCCCTCCACTTT
TRBJ2-3,17,NA,NA,TRBV5-1,CASSLGVAATSTDTQYF,TGCGCCAGCAGCTTGGGGGTGGCAGCAACTAGCACAGATACGCAGTATTTT
TRBJ2-2,17,NA,TRBD1,TRBV7-6,CASSLEAGQGVTGELFF,TGTGCCAGCAGCTTAGAGGCGGGACAGGGGGTCACCGGGGAGCTGTTTTTT
TRBJ2-7,19,NA,TRBD2,TRBV7-8,CASSLGASGGPGYHYEQYF,TGTGCCAGCAGCTTAGGAGCTAGCGGGGGGCCAGGTTATCACTACGAGCAGTACTTC
TRBJ2-5,10,NA,NA,TRBV6-1,CASSDETQYF,TGTGCCAGCAGTGATGAGACCCAGTACTTC
TRBJ2-3,14,few,NA,TRBV13,CASSLGGATDTQYF,TGTGCCAGCAGCTTAGGCGGCGCCACAGATACGCAGTATTTT
TRBJ1-2,15,NA,NA,TRBV6-5,CASSYAQQGRTGYTF,TGTGCCAGCAGTTACGCACAGCAGGGGAGAACTGGCTACACCTTC
TRBJ1-2,13,NA,NA,TRBV29-1,CSVEAQVGYGYTF,TGCAGCGTTGAAGCCCAGGTGGGCTATGGCTACACCTTC
TRBJ1-2,16,NA,NA,TRBV3-1,CASSQDQGLNIYGYTF,TGTGCCAGCAGCCAAGATCAGGGGTTAAATATCTATGGCTACACCTTC
TRBJ1-6,15,NA,NA,TRBV5-4,CASRDSPLYNSPLHF,TGTGCCAGCAGAGATTCCCCGCTCTATAATTCACCCCTCCACTTT
TRBJ1-2,10,once,NA,TRBV29-1,CSVNENGYTF,TGCAGCGTTAACGAAAATGGCTACACCTTC
TRBJ2-3,14,NA,NA,TRBV19,CATYDPSRTDTQYF,TGTGCCACCTACGATCCTTCGCGCACAGATACGCAGTATTTT
TRBJ1-5,17,NA,NA,TRBV6-1,CASSALSWGTADQPQHF,TGTGCCAGCAGTGCTTTAAGTTGGGGGACGGCAGATCAGCCCCAGCATTTT
TRBJ2-7,14,once,NA,TRBV9,CASSVAGSTYEQYF,TGTGCCAGCAGCGTAGCAGGTTCAACCTACGAGCAGTACTTC
TRBJ1-2,12,few,TRBD1,TRBV7-9,CATTGTGDGYTF,TGTGCCACCACCGGGACAGGGGACGGCTACACCTTC
TRBJ1-2,13,NA,NA,TRBV24-1,CATSDFAGEGYTF,TGTGCCACCAGTGATTTTGCAGGGGAAGGCTACACCTTC
TRBJ2-5,12,once,NA,TRBV20-1,CSARFVQETQYF,TGCAGTGCTAGGTTTGTTCAAGAGACCCAGTACTTC
TRBJ2-3,17,NA,TRBD1,TRBV18,CASSPPRTGRSTDTQYF,TGTGCCAGCTCACCCCCGAGGACAGGGAGGAGCACAGATACGCAGTATTTT